What follows describes a single TCR beta chain. This sample stems from a study of PD-1 blockade in classical Hodgkin lymphoma. Libraries were prepared by immunoSEQ multiplex PCR; TCRdb keeps only in-frame clonotypes and omits some of them. This table has 72,000 or so clones, about 93% appearing once. Each and every patient relapsed after autologous stem cell transplantation, and patients got differing brentuximab vedotin exposure. The TCR was taken from a human donor with classical Hodgkin lymphoma. The sample was peripheral blood mononuclear cells (PBMCs), taken at baseline.

The CDR3, as DNA: TGTGCCAGCGCCGGACAGGGTAGGGCCACAGATACGCAGTATTTT. Protein sequence: CASAGQGRATDTQYF. The chain has TRBV2 and TRBJ2-3, with TRBD1 matching over 8 bases. After removal of 8 bases from V and 2 bases from J, the junction contained 9 bases not matched to a gene. The CDR3 extends over 15 amino acids. Germline CDR1 and CDR2: SNHLY and FYNNEI.